A selection of T cell receptor beta chains follows, all from one sample in a study of CD8 T cell repertoires and HIV-1 epitope variants. Profiling relied on immunoSEQ multiplex PCR, and the TCRdb table lists in-frame clones only, not all of them. The table includes over 90,000 clones, 74% detected once. Sequenced: uncultured baseline CD8+ T cells from peripheral blood mononuclear cells (PBMCs). These receptor sequences come from a male donor with HIV. Both conserved end residues are trimmed from each CDR3. The order of the fields is V gene, D gene, clone size, J gene, CDR3 protein. D genes are given only for firm matches. Clone size is shown for a subset of rows, as once, few, many or a class of expanded clone.

TRBV28	-	-	TRBJ2-7	ASIRTSSGSYEQY
TRBV6-6	-	once	TRBJ1-4	ASTNTESLNEKLF
TRBV15	-	few	TRBJ2-4	ATSSSVAAVAKNIQY
TRBV4-3	TRBD2	-	TRBJ2-5	ASSKETSGGSETQY
TRBV5-1	-	many	TRBJ2-5	ASSSQGGGETQY
TRBV19	-	-	TRBJ2-7	ASTVRSGMGEQY
TRBV28	TRBD1	-	TRBJ1-4	ASSLAWTGTEKLF
TRBV11-2	-	few	TRBJ2-5	ASRRSFGGETQY
TRBV6-5	-	-	TRBJ1-2	ASSYFGAYGYT
TRBV5-5	-	few	TRBJ2-1	ASSLGLVDYNEQF
TRBV29-1	TRBD1	-	TRBJ2-3	SARGQLGFSGGQY
TRBV29-1	-	-	TRBJ2-6	SVEEGFSGANVLT
TRBV11-2	-	-	TRBJ1-5	ASSLMGNSNQPQH
TRBV2	-	many	TRBJ1-5	ASSEGDSNQPQH
TRBV19	-	few	TRBJ2-7	ASSNTRGNYEQY
TRBV18	TRBD2	-	TRBJ2-1	ASSELAAWNEQF
TRBV9	-	-	TRBJ1-3	ASSVAPTSGNTIY
TRBV19	TRBD2	-	TRBJ2-1	ASSPRGTSGVLGYNEQF
TRBV5-1	-	-	TRBJ2-2	ASSLHTNTGELF
TRBV28	-	-	TRBJ1-2	ASNPSDRNYGYT
TRBV27	-	-	TRBJ2-6	ASSSTLPTVYSGANVLT
TRBV6-1	-	-	TRBJ1-5	ASSVGPGLRDPPQH
TRBV9	TRBD2	-	TRBJ2-7	ASSWAGGHEQY
TRBV2	-	-	TRBJ2-7	ASQRTAANYEQY
TRBV28	-	-	TRBJ2-7	ASSSQGGFSYEQY
TRBV27	TRBD1	-	TRBJ1-4	ASSSTGTGGGKLF
TRBV19	-	once	TRBJ1-6	ASTTSRTVNNSPLH
TRBV9	-	few	TRBJ2-1	ASSHLSYNEQF
TRBV13	-	-	TRBJ2-6	ASSLRFSNTTSGANVLT
TRBV7-9	-	-	TRBJ2-3	ASSLAPDTDTQY
TRBV19	-	-	TRBJ2-1	ASSPPPGNEQF
TRBV18	TRBD1	-	TRBJ2-1	ASSPAGTGIYNEQF
TRBV7-8	-	-	TRBJ2-7	ASSPGPLEYEQY
TRBV29-1	-	-	TRBJ2-1	SARAGTYNEQF
TRBV28	TRBD1	-	TRBJ2-3	ASSMTGTTDTQY
TRBV29-1	-	-	TRBJ1-3	SGGESSGNTIY
TRBV9	-	-	TRBJ1-3	ASGGSLESSGNTIY
TRBV19	-	-	TRBJ2-7	ASSINLAPYEQY
TRBV5-1	TRBD1	-	TRBJ1-4	ASSLQGAFEKLF
TRBV28	-	-	TRBJ1-2	ASSLLDLSDGYT
TRBV10-3	TRBD2	once	TRBJ2-6	AIGTGLAGGLNSGANVLT
TRBV4-1	-	-	TRBJ1-4	ASSQGVFEKLF